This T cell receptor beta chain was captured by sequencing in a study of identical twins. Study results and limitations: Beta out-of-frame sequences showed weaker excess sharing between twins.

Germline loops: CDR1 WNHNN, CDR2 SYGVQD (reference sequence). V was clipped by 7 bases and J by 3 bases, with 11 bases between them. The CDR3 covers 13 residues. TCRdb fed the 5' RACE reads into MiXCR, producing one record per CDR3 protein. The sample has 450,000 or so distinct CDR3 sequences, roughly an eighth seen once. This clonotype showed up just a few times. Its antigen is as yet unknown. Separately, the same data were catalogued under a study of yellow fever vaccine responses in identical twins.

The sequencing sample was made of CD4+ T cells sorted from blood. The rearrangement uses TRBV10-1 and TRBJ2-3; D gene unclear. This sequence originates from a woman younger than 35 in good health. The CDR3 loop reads CASKGSLTDTQYF. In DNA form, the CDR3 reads TGCGCCAGCAAAGGGTCATTGACAGATACGCAGTATTTT.